The T cell receptor (beta chain) under discussion was sequenced for a study of blood T cells in healthy people across ages. For the second PCR, which ran for 7 to 11 cycles, a sample-barcoded 5' primer and a J-beta primer mix were used. A single record per CDR3 protein comes from TCRdb applying MiXCR to the 5' RACE reads. In the table there are approximately 600,000 distinct CDR3 sequences, roughly 58% of which are singletons. The CDR3 spans 15 residues. The germline V gene encodes CDR1 MNHEY and CDR2 SVGAGI. Trimming cost V 4 bases and J 0 bases, with 10 bases left between them. Study findings and constraints: Unsorted PBMCs blocked a conclusive comparison of naive and antigen-experienced cells.

Worth noting for this clonotype: What it recognizes is unknown.

The rearrangement links TRBV6-5 to TRBJ2-1; D unclear. Specimen: blood. This clonotype was obtained from a man aged 60 to 75 in good health. CDR3 sequence (DNA): TGTGCCAGCAGTTGGGCGGCCACCTCCTACAATGAGCAGTTCTTC. The encoded protein is CASSWAATSYNEQFF.